Below are 10 T cell receptor beta chains sequenced from a single sample in a study of blood T cell repertoires in COVID-19. Only in-frame clones appear in the TCRdb table, and some are missing; sequencing was by immunoSEQ multiplex PCR. The data contain some 150,000 clones, about 85% of them singletons. Sequencing was carried out using peripheral blood. These receptors were taken from a woman between 35 and 50 years old with active or convalescent COVID-19.

The CDR3 loop reads CASSPSYEQYF. CDR3 DNA sequence: TGTGCCAGCAGCCCATCCTACGAGCAGTACTTC. The rearrangement links TRBV7-2 to TRBJ2-7, with D uncertain. Germline lookup yields CDR1 SGHTA and CDR2 FQGNSA. The CDR3 consists of 11 residues. Trimming cost V 5 bases and J 1 base, with 3 bases left between them.

The V gene is TRBV7-2, the J gene TRBJ2-1, with 15 bases identical to TRBD2. V lost 5 bases and J lost 10; bases outside the gene matches: 9. CDR3 size: 16 residues. Germline V gene sequence: CDR1 SGHTA, CDR2 FQGNSA. The CDR3 DNA reads TGTGCCAGCAGCCCACGGACTAGCGGGAGGGCCAGGGAGCAGTTCTTC. This translates into CASSPRTSGRAREQFF.

The chain combines TRBV6-5 with TRBJ1-2; TRBD1 agrees at 9 bases. Germline CDR1 is MNHEY and CDR2 is SVGAGI. The V segment lost 6 bases and the J segment 4 bases; nucleotides outside the gene matches: 6. This CDR3 is 14 amino acids long. CDR3 DNA: TGTGCCAGCAGCCCACAGGGGGCAGGCTATGGCTACACCTTC. It is translated as CASSPQGAGYGYTF.

This chain uses TRBV24-1 with TRBJ1-2; D uncertain. The CDR3 is made up of 14 amino acids. V was shortened by 7 bases and J by 5 bases, with 16 bases between the two germline ends. Looked up from germline, CDR1 is KGHDR and CDR2 is SFDVKD. The CDR3 region is CATSPGSGWYGYTF. The CDR3 nucleotides are TGTGCCACCAGCCCTGGGTCGGGGTGGTATGGCTACACCTTC.

This clone was observed a few times. The chain has TRBV29-1 and TRBJ2-6; D is possibly TRBD2 (7 bases). The germline V and J ends were trimmed by 6 bases and 0 bases, with 15 bases remaining between them. Germline lookup yields CDR1 SQVTM and CDR2 ANQGSEA. The length of the CDR3 is 16 residues. CDR3 protein: CSVERDTDSGANVLTF. CDR3 coding DNA: TGCAGCGTAGAGCGGGACACGGACTCTGGGGCCAACGTCCTGACTTTC.

The V and J genes are TRBV28 and TRBJ2-6, with a possible D match to TRBD2 (6 bases). V was clipped by 7 bases and J by 4 bases, with 11 bases between them. Germline CDR1 and CDR2: MDHEN and SYDVKM. There are 14 residues in the CDR3. The CDR3 DNA is TGTGCCAGCACTGGGGGGTTAGGGGCCAACGTCCTGACTTTC. Translating it yields CASTGGLGANVLTF.

This chain links TRBV28 with TRBJ1-4, with D maybe TRBD1 (6 bases). CDR1 is MDHEN, CDR2 SYDVKM, per germline. V lost 6 bases and J 3 bases, leaving 11 bases between the germline ends. This CDR3 is built from 14 residues. The CDR3 sequence: CASRLTGSNEKLFF. CDR3 sequence (DNA): TGTGCCAGCAGGCTGACAGGTTCTAATGAAAAACTGTTTTTT.

The chain combines TRBV9 with TRBJ1-3; 7 bases fit TRBD1. The germline CDR1 and CDR2 sequences are SGDLS and YYNGEE. V was clipped by 1 base and J by 3 bases; unmatched bases: 4. This CDR3 comprises 15 residues. The CDR3 DNA is TGTGCCAGCAGCGTAAGGTCAGGGGGTGGAAACACCATATATTTT. Amino acid sequence: CASSVRSGGGNTIYF.

V usage is TRBV5-1 and J usage is TRBJ2-1; D uncertain. This CDR3 is 14 amino acids long. V lost 0 bases to trimming and J lost 0 bases, with 4 bases between them. Germline CDR1 and CDR2: SGHRS and YFSETQ. The CDR3 reads CASSLDYSYNEQFF. The CDR3 nucleotides read TGCGCCAGCAGCTTGGACTACTCCTACAATGAGCAGTTCTTC.

This chain uses TRBV19 with TRBJ2-3, with D possibly TRBD2 on 5 matching bases. V lost 5 bases and J lost 0, with 9 bases in between. CDR3 length: 14 amino acids. CDR1 LNHDA and CDR2 SQIVND come from the germline V gene (reference sequence). CDR3 sequence: CASSPSGSTDTQYF. In DNA, the CDR3 is TGTGCCAGTAGTCCCAGCGGTAGCACAGATACGCAGTATTTT.